These T cell receptor beta chains were read from a single sample in a study of tissue T cells after allogeneic stem cell transplantation. Profiled with immunoSEQ multiplex PCR; TCRdb holds only in-frame clones, not every one. The table lists some 9,400 clones, more than 55% of them singletons. Sequenced here: tissue from the jejunum, sampled at autopsy. The receptors shown here come from a female donor aged 60 or older with lung cancer. The CDR3 runs from the conserved cysteine through the conserved F or W. The D gene is left open where the match is weak. The size of a clone is reported for some rows only, either as once, few or many, or as a class for expanded clones.

TRBJ1-1 | few | TRBV7-2 | - | TGTGCCAGCAGCTTAGTGTTCGGTGGGAACACTGAAGCTTTCTTT | CASSLVFGGNTEAFF
TRBJ2-3 | once | TRBV2 | TRBD2 | TGTGCCAGCGGCTCAACGGGTAGCGGGAGGGTCTCAGATACGCAGTATTTT | CASGSTGSGRVSDTQYF
TRBJ2-7 | few | TRBV21-1 | - | TGTGCCAGCAGCCCCAGGACAGGTCACGCCTACGAGCAGTACTTC | CASSPRTGHAYEQYF
TRBJ2-1 | - | TRBV27 | - | TGTGCCAGCAGCCCCCGACTAGTCAATGAGCAGTTCTTC | CASSPRLVNEQFF
TRBJ1-3 | - | TRBV11-2 | - | TGTGCCAGCAGCTTAGATCGCGCACCTGGAAACACCATATATTTT | CASSLDRAPGNTIYF
TRBJ1-6 | few | TRBV7-9 | TRBD1 | TGTGCCAGCAGCCCGGACAGGGAGAGTTCACCCCTCCACTTT | CASSPDRESSPLHF
TRBJ1-2 | - | TRBV7-9 | TRBD1 | TGTGCCAGCAGCTGGGACAGAAGAAACTATGGCTACACCTTC | CASSWDRRNYGYTF
TRBJ2-4 | - | TRBV19 | - | TGTGCCAGTAGTTTCGCAGCGAGCAAAGTCCGTAACATTCAGTACTTC | CASSFAASKVRNIQYF
TRBJ1-1 | few | TRBV25-1 | TRBD1 | TGTGCCAGCACCGAACAAGGGGCAGGGGGGATGAACACTGAAGCTTTCTTT | CASTEQGAGGMNTEAFF
TRBJ2-7 | - | TRBV27 | TRBD1 | TGTGCCAGCAGTTTATATCAGGGGGCCCGCGAGCAGTACTTC | CASSLYQGAREQYF
TRBJ2-7 | - | TRBV27 | TRBD1 | TGTGCCAGCAGTCGGACAGGTATTAGATCCTACGAGCAGTACTTC | CASSRTGIRSYEQYF
TRBJ1-5 | - | TRBV30 | - | TGTGCCTGGAGTGGGCTGGGGAATCAGCCCCAGCATTTT | CAWSGLGNQPQHF
TRBJ1-5 | - | TRBV2 | - | TGTGCCAGCAGTGCCCCCCCAAGGGATCAGCCCCAGCATTTT | CASSAPPRDQPQHF
TRBJ2-3 | - | TRBV3-1/TRBV3-2 | - | TGTGCCAGCAGCCAAGCTCTACATTTGGGTACGCAGTATTTT | CASSQALHLGTQYF
TRBJ2-7 | - | TRBV29-1 | - | TGCAGCGTTGAACCCTCAGAGGGCGGCGAGCAGTACTTC | CSVEPSEGGEQYF
TRBJ2-3 | - | TRBV7-9 | - | TGTGCCAGCAGCTTCCCGACAGGATCTCCCGGGCATACGCAGTATTTT | CASSFPTGSPGHTQYF
TRBJ1-2 | few | TRBV5-6 | - | TGTGCCAGCAGCGATGAGGGCAGGGGACTAGCTAACTATGGCTACACCTTC | CASSDEGRGLANYGYTF
TRBJ1-4 | - | TRBV13 | - | TGTGCCAGCAGCACCGGGACCTTTAATGAAAAACTGTTTTTT | CASSTGTFNEKLFF
TRBJ1-5 | - | TRBV19 | TRBD1 | TGTGCCAGTAGTGGGACAGGGAGACCGTCGCCCCAGCATTTT | CASSGTGRPSPQHF
TRBJ1-2 | - | TRBV19 | TRBD1 | TGTGCCAGTAGTATCTTTGAGGGGGCTGAGGATGGCTACACCTTC | CASSIFEGAEDGYTF
TRBJ2-2 | medium-sized | TRBV5-1 | TRBD1 | TGCGCCAGCAGCTTGGCAACAGGGGGCCGAGGCGGGGAGCTGTTTTTT | CASSLATGGRGGELFF
TRBJ1-1 | - | TRBV4-2 | - | TGTGCCAGCAGCCCCCTAGGCCGGAACACTGAAGCTTTCTTT | CASSPLGRNTEAFF
TRBJ1-1 | - | TRBV5-1 | TRBD1 | TGCGCCAGCAGCTGGAAACAGGGGGTGCGGAACACTGAAGCTTTCTTT | CASSWKQGVRNTEAFF
TRBJ2-1 | - | TRBV9 | TRBD1 | TGTGCCAGCCAAGCAGGGGGAAGTAGCTCCTACAATGAGCAGTTCTTC | CASQAGGSSSYNEQFF